The source of this T cell receptor (beta chain) is a study of blood T cell repertoires in COVID-19 (dated by TCRdb to about 2020). Regarding the research as a whole: Samples covering the acute and convalescent phases of COVID-19 were provided by collaborators in the United States, Italy and Spain. Where available, HLA class I and class II types were obtained from metadata supplied by the sample provider rather than from assay-based typing. Nearly every sample came with metadata listing a de-identified subject ID, COVID-19 status, age in years and sex. The samples were drawn from the first 160 participants of the ongoing ImmuneRACE study and from over 950 subjects provided by 6 global collaborators. The prospective study material was composed of cDNA or gDNA derived from T cells, B-cell-depleted T cells, or PBMCs. Subjects who had been exposed to COVID-19, were actively infected with it, or had recovered from it provided the deeply sampled blood TCRbeta repertoires that made up the dataset. The repertoires were released in a freely available public database intended as a resource for research on the immune response to SARS-CoV-2. Summary of the overall study and its limitations: The amount of clinical and demographic metadata varied by source and participant and was provided uncurated.

This clone was recorded only once. Its antigen remains unidentified. No qualities accompany the bases; no much larger clone lies one base away. TCRbeta CDR3 regions were amplified from genomic DNA by means of the immunoSEQ Assay, a bias-controlled multiplex PCR. Per the source publication's procedure: Within the assay, amplification of reference gene primers was used to estimate how many nucleated cells each sample contained. Sequence reads were collapsed and filtered to measure the absolute abundance of every unique TCRbeta CDR3 rearrangement. Productive Simpson clonality was computed per sample as the square root of Simpson's diversity index over productive rearrangements. In its TCRdb copy, this immuneACCESS table keeps in-frame sequences only and misses some clones. Where compared with another copy, unresolved V genes explain less than half of these, and the others have no known cause. V and J calls and clone size are those listed in that table; D and trimming were worked out from the DNA. The sample table holds around 300,000 clones, of which 88% were seen once. The ten largest clonotypes hold about 5% of the sample.

Participants in the prospective study were aged roughly 18 to 100 years, lived in 20 to 30 United States geographic areas, and enrolled through a virtual design. To assign participants to cohorts, the prospective study relied on clinical history that participants themselves reported in a screening survey and a study questionnaire. For ImmuneRACE Cohort 3, a participant was defined as recovered based on two consecutive negative NP/OP PCR tests, clearance by a healthcare professional, or resolution of symptoms. In the prospective study, mobile phlebotomists collected whole blood, serum and a nasopharyngeal or oropharyngeal swab from each participant. Prospective study participants could optionally give additional blood draws and questionnaires over a roughly 2-month period. Before DNA extraction, blood samples from the prospective study were shipped at room temperature or frozen. The germline V gene encodes CDR1 SEHNR and CDR2 FQNEAQ (reference sequence). Trimming removed 10 bases from V and 3 bases from J, leaving 19 bases between the germline ends. Inclusive of the bounding cysteine and phenylalanine, the CDR3 is 14 residues long. Only the CDR3 DNA is retained, 42 bases long and in frame from the first base.

This sequence uses TRBV7-9 and TRBJ2-7, with a tentative D gene TRBD1 over 6 matching bases. The material sequenced was PBMCs or T cells enriched from blood (not recorded which). This clonotype was sampled from a man aged 25 to 40 who had recovered from COVID-19. The DNA sequence follows: TGTGCCACCCAGGGGCGGGCAGGGAGCTACGAGCAGTACTTC. Its amino acids are CATQGRAGSYEQYF.